Sequencing of this T cell receptor beta chain was carried out in a study of T-cell reconstitution after alpha-beta-depleted transplantation in children. Unique molecular identifiers featured in how the TCRbeta library was prepared. Each CDR3 protein gets one entry after TCRdb re-called the PCR reads with MiXCR. This table has 600,000 to 700,000 distinct CDR3 sequences, roughly 17% appearing once. V lost 6 bases and J lost 11, with 23 bases in between. In germline, CDR1 is DFQATT, CDR2 SNEGSKA (reference sequence). The CDR3 length is 15 residues. V and J are TRBV20-1 and TRBJ1-6; D unclear. This sample comprised PBMCs from the stem cell graft donor, obtained from the stem cell graft. This TCR was recovered from a human donor who donated a stem cell graft to a child with acute myeloid leukemia. The CDR3, as DNA: TGCAGTGCGTTTGCTACTTTGGAGCGCCAAACACCCCTCCACTTT. Protein: CSAFATLERQTPLHF.